This TCR beta chain was recovered during a study of shared clonotypes between healthy human individuals. Study summary: Per-donor plates numbered three CD4 naive, three CD4 memory, two CD8 naive and one CD8 memory. Points from the study as a whole: Clonotypes shared by all four sorted-subset donors had higher generation probabilities than non-shared clonotypes.

Comment on this clone: Its cognate antigen is unknown.

Over several immunoSEQ plates, each subset's genomic DNA was distributed in even portions. The protocol was immunoSEQ multiplex PCR, while the TCRdb copy is restricted to in-frame clones and leaves out a portion. The sample holds about 2.2 million clones, around 93% seen once. Naive CD8 cells lacked CD45RO and underwent positive selection for CCR7, leaving out terminally differentiated effector memory CD45RA+ cells. There were no recent acute infections or vaccinations among the donors, who were healthy HIV-negative adults. The CDR3 extends over 15 amino acids. CDR1 is MNHEY, CDR2 SVGAGI, per germline. V gave up 5 bases and J gave up 2 bases, with 15 bases separating them.

This sequence originates from a man younger than 30 in good health. Some clones in this sample may be carry-over from other donors' samples. Material for sequencing was naive CD8+ T cells from PBMCs. The chain is built from TRBV6-5 and TRBJ2-5; D gene ambiguous. CDR3 sequence (DNA): TGTGCCAGCAGTATAAGCCGGTGGCAGCAAGAGACCCAGTACTTC. It yields the protein CASSISRWQQETQYF.